In this sample, the clone carrying this T cell receptor (beta chain) turned up many times. Its matching antigen is unknown. 5'-RACE, quantitative and with molecular barcodes, yielded the TCR beta libraries. Each CDR3 protein is one row after TCRdb ran MiXCR on the 5' RACE reads. The table lists around 140,000 distinct CDR3 sequences, approximately 17% of them singletons. The record originates from a study of CD8 T cells in ankylosing spondylitis. Findings of the study overall: Certain motif variants had earlier appeared in reactive arthritis synovial fluid and blood. Roughly eight highly homologous variants made up a TCR beta motif that seemed to typify ankylosing spondylitis blood.

This CDR3 has 15 residues. The V end was cut by 0 bases, the J end by 4 bases, with 11 bases between. Per germline, CDR1 SGHRS and CDR2 YFSETQ. The sequencing sample was made of blood, either unsorted or a sorted T cell fraction (not recorded which). This sequence originates from a male donor with ankylosing spondylitis. The rearrangement joins TRBV5-1 to TRBJ1-3; D unclear. Here the CDR3 DNA reads TGCGCCAGCAGCTTGGACCCGATGGACGGAAACACCATATATTTT. Amino acid sequence: CASSLDPMDGNTIYF.